One sample yielded the 14 T cell receptor beta chains listed below, sequenced in a study of tumor-infiltrating lymphocytes in primary liver carcinoma. Starting from around 510 ng of total RNA, TCR beta cDNA was produced with a primer in the constant region. Amplification in three nested multiplex PCR rounds with slightly modified ARM-PCR gave rise to TCR beta libraries. For around 11 cycles apiece, the opening two PCR rounds ran with TRBV1-TRBV30 forward primers and a C-beta reverse primer. TCRdb re-called the multiplex PCR reads with MiXCR, one entry per CDR3 protein. The sample holds 250,000 to 350,000 distinct CDR3 sequences, around 50% seen once. It was unsorted whole blood that yielded blood RNA, and germline DNA was also extracted. The specimen sequenced was peripheral blood. These receptor sequences come from a woman aged 25-40 years with primary liver carcinoma and hepatitis B virus infection.

In its sample, this clonotype was seen a few times. Possible read error: a much larger clone is one base away. The conserved phenylalanine or tryptophan is not found at the CDR3 terminus, so this likely reflects a read error. The chain employs TRBV10-3 and TRBJ1-4; perhaps TRBD1 as D (6 bases). Germline CDR1 is ENHRY and CDR2 is SYGVKD. V lost 5 bases and J 7 bases, leaving 14 bases between the germline ends. The CDR3 totals 14 residues. CDR3 DNA: TGTGCCATCAGTTCACAGGGCGTCGGTGAAAAACTGTTTTTA. It codes for CAISSQGVGEKLFL.

V gene TRBV28 combines with J gene TRBJ2-3; no clear D. V was pared by 11 bases and J by 2 bases, with 11 bases between. The CDR3 totals 12 residues. The V gene's germline CDR1 is MDHEN and CDR2 SYDVKM. CDR3 DNA sequence: TGTGCCCCCATGTTGGCCACAGATACGCAGTATTTT. As protein: CAPMLATDTQYF. Drawing the rest from reference TRBV28 and TRBJ2-3, the complete variable domain is DVKVTQSSRYLVKRTGEKVFLECVQDMDHENMFWYRQDPGLGLRLIYFSYDVKMKEKGDIPEGYSVSREKKERFSLILESASTNQTSMYLCAPMLATDTQYFGPGTRLTVL.

The rearrangement links TRBV28 to TRBJ2-5, with TRBD2 as a possible D gene (5 bases). V was clipped by 6 bases and J by 6 bases, with 14 bases between them. From germline, CDR1 is MDHEN and CDR2 SYDVKM. The CDR3 is 13 amino acids. CDR3 sequence: CASSLGLMKTQYF. The DNA of the CDR3 is TGTGCCAGCAGCCTTGGACTTATGAAGACCCAGTACTTC.

This clonotype was seen repeatedly, ten times or more. The V gene is TRBV4-3, the J gene TRBJ1-2; D unresolved. This CDR3 is built from 14 residues. In germline, CDR1 is LGHNA, CDR2 YSLEER. Trimming pared 3 bases from V and 7 bases from J, leaving 15 bases between. Here the CDR3 DNA reads TGCGCCAGCAGCCACCGAGGAACCGTGTTTGGCTACACCTTC. This gives the protein CASSHRGTVFGYTF.

This clonotype was picked up many times. The CDR3 nucleotides are TGTGCCAGCAGCCCGAGCGGGCAGCAAGAGACCCAGTACTTC. Translated: CASSPSGQQETQYF. The chain carries TRBV4-2 and TRBJ2-5, with D perhaps matching TRBD2 (6 bases). The CDR3 length is 14 residues. Trimming left V 4 bases short and J 2 bases short, with 11 bases between. CDR1 is LGHNA and CDR2 is YNFKEQ in the germline V gene.

This clonotype showed up just a few times. The chain recombines TRBV7-9 with TRBJ2-5; maybe TRBD1 (6 bases). Trimming removed 3 bases at V and 2 bases at J, with 16 bases between. CDR3 length: 16 residues. Germline CDR1 and CDR2: SEHNR and FQNEAQ (reference sequence). Here the CDR3 reads CASSFGQRLFQETQYF. Written as DNA, the CDR3 is TGTGCCAGCAGCTTCGGACAGCGACTTTTTCAAGAGACCCAGTACTTC.

The chain joins TRBV5-8 to TRBJ2-1; 8 nucleotides align to TRBD2. Germline CDR1 reads SGHTS; CDR2 reads YDEGEE. After removal of 1 base from V and 6 bases from J, the junction contained 6 bases not matched to a gene. This CDR3 is 15 amino acids long. CDR3 loop: CASSLFSGARNEQFF. CDR3 DNA: TGTGCCAGCAGCTTGTTTAGCGGGGCCCGCAATGAGCAGTTCTTC.

Of note for this clonotype: A much larger clone sits a single nucleotide away, making a read error possible. V usage is TRBV6-2 or TRBV6-3 and J usage is TRBJ2-6, with 8 bases lining up with TRBD2. Germline V gene lookup returns CDR1 MNHEY and CDR2 SVGEGT. The CDR3 consists of 15 residues. V lost 10 bases to trimming and J lost 2 bases; unmatched junction nucleotides: 7. The CDR3 region is CATGLEGTGANVLTF. The CDR3 bases are TGTGCCACGGGACTAGAGGGAACTGGGGCCAACGTCCTGACTTTC.

V and J are TRBV5-4 and TRBJ2-5, with unresolved D. The CDR3 is made up of 14 amino acids. V gave up 0 bases and J gave up 4 bases, with 10 bases separating them. CDR1 and CDR2 (germline): SGHNT, YYREEE (reference sequence). The CDR3 region has the DNA TGTGCCAGCAGCTTGGACGGTACATTAGAGACCCAGTACTTC. Translating gives CASSLDGTLETQYF.

The rearrangement joins TRBV6-1 to TRBJ2-2; a possible D gene is TRBD1 (7 bases). Looked up from germline, CDR1 is MNHNS and CDR2 is SASEGT. V lost 6 bases to trimming and J lost 7 bases, with 12 bases between them. The CDR3 covers 13 residues. CDR3 in amino acids: CASREGAYGELFF. CDR3 coding DNA: TGTGCCAGCAGGGAGGGGGCGTACGGGGAGCTGTTTTTT.

At least ten counts were recorded for this clonotype. This chain links TRBV11-2 with TRBJ2-1; D remains unclear. The V and J ends lost 3 bases and 6 bases respectively, with 15 bases between them. The CDR3 runs to 15 residues. Germline V gives CDR1 SGHAT, CDR2 FQNNGV. The CDR3 sequence: CASSLIGSGFNEQFF. The CDR3 DNA sequence: TGTGCCAGCAGCTTGATTGGATCTGGGTTCAATGAGCAGTTCTTC.

This clonotype was picked up a small number of times. This chain uses TRBV14 with TRBJ1-3; the D is unclear. CDR3 length: 16 residues. V was shortened by 3 bases and J by 2 bases, with 14 bases between the two germline ends. CDR1 is SGHDN, CDR2 FVKESK, per germline. The CDR3 DNA sequence: TGTGCCAGCAGCCAGTTGAGTGGAAAAGCTGGAAACACCATATATTTT. Amino acid sequence: CASSQLSGKAGNTIYF.

This chain links TRBV7-8 with TRBJ1-1; 8 bases match TRBD1. V was pared by 11 bases and J by 3 bases, with 11 bases of the junction left unmatched. Germline CDR1 is SGHVS and CDR2 is FQNEAQ. The CDR3 runs to 14 residues. The CDR3 here is CAERAQGADTEAFF. CDR3 in DNA: TGTGCCGAAAGGGCCCAGGGGGCGGACACTGAAGCTTTCTTT.

This clonotype was seen many times. This chain's CDR3 is CSYRGSTHAYEQYF. In nucleotides, the CDR3 is TGCAGCTACAGGGGTTCCACCCACGCCTACGAGCAGTACTTC. V and J are TRBV29-1 and TRBJ2-7, with 7 bases lining up with TRBD1. Trimming cost V 8 bases and J 2 bases; bases outside gene matches: 12. The CDR3 sequence is 14 residues long. The germline gives CDR1 SQVTM, CDR2 ANQGSEA.